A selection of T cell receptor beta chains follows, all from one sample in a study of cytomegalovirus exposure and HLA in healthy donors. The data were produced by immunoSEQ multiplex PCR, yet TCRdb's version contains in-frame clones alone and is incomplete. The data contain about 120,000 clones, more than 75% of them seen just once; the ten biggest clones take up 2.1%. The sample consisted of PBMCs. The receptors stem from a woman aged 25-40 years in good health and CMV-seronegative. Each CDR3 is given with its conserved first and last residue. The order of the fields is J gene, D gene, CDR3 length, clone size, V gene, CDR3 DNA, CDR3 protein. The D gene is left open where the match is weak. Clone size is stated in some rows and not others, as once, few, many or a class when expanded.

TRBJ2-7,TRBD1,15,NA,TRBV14,TGTGCCAGCAGCCGACCGGGACAGGGGACCTACGAGCAGTACTTC,CASSRPGQGTYEQYF
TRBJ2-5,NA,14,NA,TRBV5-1,TGCGCCAGCAGCTTGGAGCGGCCTGGGGAGACCCAGTACTTC,CASSLERPGETQYF
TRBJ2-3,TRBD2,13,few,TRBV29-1,TGCAGCGTTAGGACTAGCGGCGCAGATACGCAGTATTTT,CSVRTSGADTQYF
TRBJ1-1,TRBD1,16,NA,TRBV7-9,TGTGCCAGCAGCACCGGGACAGGGAACGGGTGGACTGAAGCTTTCTTT,CASSTGTGNGWTEAFF
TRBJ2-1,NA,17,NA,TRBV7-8,TGTGCCAGCAGCTCCCCCAGATCCGGGAACCGGTACAATGAGCAGTTCTTC,CASSSPRSGNRYNEQFF
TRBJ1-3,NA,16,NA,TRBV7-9,TGTGCCAGCAGCCAGACAGGTGCCAGCTCTGGAAACACCATATATTTT,CASSQTGASSGNTIYF
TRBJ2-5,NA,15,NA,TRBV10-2,TGCGCCAGCAGTTCGCGGGACGACTACCAAGAGACCCAGTACTTC,CASSSRDDYQETQYF
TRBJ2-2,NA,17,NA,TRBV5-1,TGCGCCAGCAGCTTGCTGAACACTATACCGAACACCGGGGAGCTGTTTTTT,CASSLLNTIPNTGELFF
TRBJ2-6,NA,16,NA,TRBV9,TGTGCCAGCAGCTCCCGACAGGCCTCTGGGGCCAACGTCCTGACTTTC,CASSSRQASGANVLTF
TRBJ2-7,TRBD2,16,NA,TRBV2,TGTGCCAGCAGCGGAATCGCGGGGGGGGACCCCTACGAGCAGTACTTC,CASSGIAGGDPYEQYF
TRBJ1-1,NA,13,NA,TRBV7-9,TGTGCCAGCAGCTCCCTAGCGAACACTGAAGCTTTCTTT,CASSSLANTEAFF
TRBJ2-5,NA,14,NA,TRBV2,TGTGCCAGCAGTTCGGCGGGGTACCAAGAGACCCAGTACTTC,CASSSAGYQETQYF
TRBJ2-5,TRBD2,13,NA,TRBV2,TGTGCCAGCAGTGAAAGCGGGGGTTGGACCCAGTACTTC,CASSESGGWTQYF
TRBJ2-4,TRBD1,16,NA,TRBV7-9,TGTGCCAGCAGCAAGGCCAGGGCAGGGGGCAAAAACATTCAGTACTTC,CASSKARAGGKNIQYF
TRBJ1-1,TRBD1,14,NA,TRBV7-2,TGTGCCAGCAGCTCTCAGGGGGGTGGGACTGAAGCTTTCTTT,CASSSQGGGTEAFF
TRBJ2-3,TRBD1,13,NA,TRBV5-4,TGTGCCTGTACCCAGGGGGCCGCAGATACGCAGTATTTT,CACTQGAADTQYF
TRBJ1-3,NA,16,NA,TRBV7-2,TGTGCCAGCAGCCCCCGGACTTCCAACTCTGGAAACACCATATATTTT,CASSPRTSNSGNTIYF
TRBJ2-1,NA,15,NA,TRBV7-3,TGTGCCAGCAGTCCTGACTTAAGCTCCTACAATGAGCAGTTCTTC,CASSPDLSSYNEQFF
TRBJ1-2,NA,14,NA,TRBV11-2,TGTGCCAGCAGCCCATCCACAGGCCTCTATGGCTACACCTTC,CASSPSTGLYGYTF
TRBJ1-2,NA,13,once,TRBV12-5,TGTGCTAGTGGCGCAGGGTTTAACTATGGCTACACCTTC,CASGAGFNYGYTF
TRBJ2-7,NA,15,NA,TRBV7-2,TGTGCCAGCAGCTTAACGCGGGGAAAGCAGGTCGAGCAGTACTTC,CASSLTRGKQVEQYF
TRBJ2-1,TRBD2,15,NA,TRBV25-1,TGTGCCAGCGGCTCTACGGGGGGGCTCCCCGATGAGCAGTTCTTC,CASGSTGGLPDEQFF
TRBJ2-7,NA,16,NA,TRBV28,TGTGCCAGCAGTTCCGAACGTTTGGGGGCCAGGGGCGAGCAGTACTTC,CASSSERLGARGEQYF
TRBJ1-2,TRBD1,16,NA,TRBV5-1,TGCGCCAGCAGCGCAGAGTGGGGACAGGGTTCCTATGGCTACACCTTC,CASSAEWGQGSYGYTF
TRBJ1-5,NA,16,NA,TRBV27,TGTGCCAGCAGTAATGACGACGGAGGGGCCCATCAGCCCCAGCATTTT,CASSNDDGGAHQPQHF
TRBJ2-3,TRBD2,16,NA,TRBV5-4,TGTGCCAGCAGGACTAGCGGGGGGGCCGGGGGAGATACGCAGTATTTT,CASRTSGGAGGDTQYF
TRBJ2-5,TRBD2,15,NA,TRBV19,TGTGCCAGTAGCACCGGGACTAGCGGTAGGGAGACCCAGTACTTC,CASSTGTSGRETQYF
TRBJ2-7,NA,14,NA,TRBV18,TGTGCCAGCACACTCGAACAAAGCTCCTACGAGCAGTACTTC,CASTLEQSSYEQYF
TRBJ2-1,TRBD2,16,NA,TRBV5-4,TGTGCCAGCACCCCCCGCGGGGGGACTAGCCAGAATGAGCAGTTCTTC,CASTPRGGTSQNEQFF
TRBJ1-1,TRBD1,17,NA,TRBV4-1,TGCGCCAGCAGCCAACCGGGACAGGGTCCTCGGAACACTGAAGCTTTCTTT,CASSQPGQGPRNTEAFF
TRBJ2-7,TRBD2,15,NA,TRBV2,TGTGCCAGCATCGAAGTACTAGCGGGGACCTACGAGCAGTACTTC,CASIEVLAGTYEQYF
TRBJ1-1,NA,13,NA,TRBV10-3,TGTGCCATCAGTGTCAGGGTGGACACTGAAGCTTTCTTT,CAISVRVDTEAFF
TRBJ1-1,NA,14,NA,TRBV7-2,TGTGCCAGCAGCCCCACAGGGTTGTCCACTGAAGCTTTCTTT,CASSPTGLSTEAFF
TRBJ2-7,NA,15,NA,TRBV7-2,TGTGCCAGCAGCTTAGGAGGTAGCAGCTCCTACGAGCAGTACTTC,CASSLGGSSSYEQYF
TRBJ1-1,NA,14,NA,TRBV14,TGTGCCAGCAGCCCATTGGACAGGAACACTGAAGCTTTCTTT,CASSPLDRNTEAFF
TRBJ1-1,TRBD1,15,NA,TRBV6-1,TGTGCCAGCGGGTCGGAGGGGGCAGTGAACACTGAAGCTTTCTTT,CASGSEGAVNTEAFF
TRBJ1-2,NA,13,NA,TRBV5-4,TGTGCCAGCAGCTTCGGACAGCGGGGTGGCTACACCTTC,CASSFGQRGGYTF
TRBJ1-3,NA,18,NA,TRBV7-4,TGTGCCAGCAGCGCCCCCCCGAGACAGGACCGCTCTGGAAACACCATATATTTT,CASSAPPRQDRSGNTIYF
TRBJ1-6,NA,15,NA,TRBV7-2,TGTGCCAGCAGCTTAGGTCCCGGACAAAATTCACCCCTCCACTTT,CASSLGPGQNSPLHF
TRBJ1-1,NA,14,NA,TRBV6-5,TGTGCCAGCAGTTCCCCAGTCATGAACACTGAAGCTTTCTTT,CASSSPVMNTEAFF
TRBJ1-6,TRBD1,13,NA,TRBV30,TGTGCCTGGAGAACAGGGGCTTATTCACCCCTCCACTTT,CAWRTGAYSPLHF
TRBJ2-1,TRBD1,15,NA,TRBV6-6,TGTGCCAGCAATCCGGGACAGGGTTCCTACAATGAGCAGTTCTTC,CASNPGQGSYNEQFF
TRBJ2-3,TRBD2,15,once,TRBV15,TGTGCCACCAGCCCGGAGCGGGAGGGCACAGATACGCAGTATTTT,CATSPEREGTDTQYF
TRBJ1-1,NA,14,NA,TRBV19,TGTGCCAGTAGTATCCGAGAGGGCCACACTGAAGCTTTCTTT,CASSIREGHTEAFF
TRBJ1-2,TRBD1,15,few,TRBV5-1,TGCGCCAGCAGGCCTACGACAGGGATCGGCTATGGCTACACCTTC,CASRPTTGIGYGYTF
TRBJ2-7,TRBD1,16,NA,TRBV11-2,TGTGCCAGCAGCTTCTTCAGGGGGAAGACCTCCTACGAGCAGTACTTC,CASSFFRGKTSYEQYF
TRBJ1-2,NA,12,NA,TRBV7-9,TGTGCCAGCAGCGTTCAGGGAAAAGACTACACCTTC,CASSVQGKDYTF
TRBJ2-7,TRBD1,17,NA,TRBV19,TGTGCCAGTAGCGACCGCCAAAACAGGGGCCTCCGTTACGAGCAGTACTTC,CASSDRQNRGLRYEQYF
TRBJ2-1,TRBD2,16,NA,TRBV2,TGTGCCAGCACCGACAGAGCGGGGGGGCCTATCAATGAGCAGTTCTTC,CASTDRAGGPINEQFF